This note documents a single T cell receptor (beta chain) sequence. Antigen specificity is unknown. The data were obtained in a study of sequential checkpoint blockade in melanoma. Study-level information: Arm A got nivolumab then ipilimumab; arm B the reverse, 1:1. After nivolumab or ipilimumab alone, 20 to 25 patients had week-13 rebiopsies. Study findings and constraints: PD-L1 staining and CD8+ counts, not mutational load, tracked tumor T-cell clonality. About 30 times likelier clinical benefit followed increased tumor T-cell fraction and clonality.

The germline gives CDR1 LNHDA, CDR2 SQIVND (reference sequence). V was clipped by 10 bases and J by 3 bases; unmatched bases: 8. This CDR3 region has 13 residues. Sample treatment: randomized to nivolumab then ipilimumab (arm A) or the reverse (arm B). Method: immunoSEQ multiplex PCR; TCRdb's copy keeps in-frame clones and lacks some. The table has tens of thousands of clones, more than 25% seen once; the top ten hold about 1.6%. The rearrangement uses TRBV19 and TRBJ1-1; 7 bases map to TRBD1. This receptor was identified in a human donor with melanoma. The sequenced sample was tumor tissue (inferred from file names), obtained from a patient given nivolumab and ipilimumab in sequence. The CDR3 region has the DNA TGTGCCACTACACAGGGGTGGGACACTGAAGCTTTCTTT. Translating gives CATTQGWDTEAFF.